A single sample gave rise to the 2 T cell receptor beta chains below, sequenced in a study of T cell repertoires in cytomegalovirus infection. TCRdb called the reads again in MiXCR, with one record for every CDR3 protein. The table includes hundreds of thousands of distinct CDR3 sequences, 20% to 25% detected once. The specimen sequenced was CD8+ T cells from PBMCs. These receptors came from a human donor in good health (CMV status not recorded). Some clones in this sample may be carry-over from other donors' samples.

In this sample, this clonotype turned up many times. The chain uses TRBV11-1 and TRBJ2-4; D possibly matches TRBD1 or TRBD2 (5 bases each). The CDR3 has 14 amino acids. Trimming left V 7 bases short and J 3 bases short, with 13 bases between. In germline, CDR1 is SGHAT, CDR2 FQDESV (reference sequence). This chain's CDR3 is CASTHRDLKNIQYF. The DNA of the CDR3 is TGTGCCAGCACCCACCGGGACCTCAAAAACATTCAGTACTTC.

This clonotype was picked up a small number of times. The chain carries TRBV20-1 and TRBJ1-1, with 7 positions matching TRBD1. V shed 0 bases and J 1 base; nucleotides not matched to a gene: 5. Germline CDR1 reads DFQATT; CDR2 reads SNEGSKA (reference sequence). This CDR3 contains 15 residues. In DNA form, the CDR3 reads TGCAGTGCTAGAGACTATAGGACAGGGAACACTGAAGCTTTCTTT. Protein sequence: CSARDYRTGNTEAFF.